The 27 T cell receptor beta chains in this list originate from one sample, sequenced in a study of blood T cells in healthy people across ages. Alongside a J-beta primer mix, a sample-barcoded 5' primer served in a second PCR lasting about 7 to 12 cycles. TCRdb passed the 5' RACE reads through MiXCR, listing each CDR3 protein once. This table holds around 1.5 million distinct CDR3 sequences, around 35% found once. Sequencing was performed on blood. The origin of the receptors is a woman in her twenties or thirties in good health.

This clonotype was counted a few times. In DNA form, the CDR3 reads TGTGCCAGCAGTGCGGCTAATTGGAGGGGCAGCGGCGCGGGTGGCTACACCTTC. Its protein is CASSAANWRGSGAGGYTF. The rearrangement links TRBV6-1 to TRBJ1-2, with D possibly being TRBD1 (5 bases). The CDR3 is made up of 18 amino acids. Trimming took off 4 bases at V and 7 bases at J, with 28 bases between the two ends. Per the germline V gene, CDR1 is MNHNS and CDR2 is SASEGT.

This rearrangement joins TRBV28 to TRBJ2-4; D uncertain. The J call may be incorrect, as the DNA end agrees better with TRBJ2-7. CDR1 is MDHEN, CDR2 SYDVKM, per germline. This CDR3 region has 14 residues. CDR3 in amino acids: CASSPAPPANEQYF. In nucleotides, the CDR3 is TGTGCCAGCAGTCCCGCGCCTCCAGCCAACGAGCAGTACTTC.

This clonotype was seen at least ten times. The chain has TRBV10-3 and TRBJ1-5, with 7 bases matching TRBD1. V trimming: 3 bases; J trimming: 4 bases; junction bases outside the gene matches: 3. Per germline, CDR1 ENHRY and CDR2 SYGVKD. CDR3 length equals 14 residues. The CDR3 region is CAISESGGNQPQHF. CDR3 nucleotide sequence: TGTGCCATCAGTGAATCAGGGGGGAATCAGCCCCAGCATTTT.

This clonotype was picked up many times. V is TRBV3-1 and J is TRBJ2-5; 9 nucleotides agree with TRBD1. CDR3 length: 14 residues. V was clipped by 4 bases and J by 3 bases; unmatched bases: 3. Looked up from germline, CDR1 is LGHDT and CDR2 is YNNKEL (reference sequence). The CDR3 sequence: CASSPWTGEETQYF. DNA for the CDR3: TGTGCCAGCAGCCCCTGGACAGGGGAAGAGACCCAGTACTTC.

This sequence joins TRBV20-1 and TRBJ2-5; 7 bases fit TRBD2. Germline lookup yields CDR1 DFQATT and CDR2 SNEGSKA (reference sequence). J gave up 11 bases and V 3 bases, and 9 bases lay outside the gene matches. The CDR3 extends over 12 amino acids. The CDR3 loop reads CSASGGFYKQYF. The CDR3 DNA sequence: TGCAGTGCTAGCGGGGGGTTTTACAAGCAGTACTTC.

The V call is TRBV10-2, the J call TRBJ1-5; TRBD1 matches 8 bases. From germline, CDR1 is WSHSY and CDR2 SAAADI. J lost 9 bases, V lost 6 bases, and 13 bases had no gene match. This CDR3 is 15 amino acids long. In DNA form, the CDR3 reads TGCGCCAGCAGCGATGGACAGGGTGGTTTTCTGCCCCAGCATTTT. Translation: CASSDGQGGFLPQHF.

This clonotype was picked up a small number of times. The chain employs TRBV12-3 or TRBV12-4 and TRBJ2-7; 11 bases fit TRBD2. With V trimmed by 7 bases and J by 0 bases, 5 bases remained unmatched. This CDR3 contains 15 residues. In nucleotides, the CDR3 is TGTGCCAGCACCACCGGGACTAGCGGCTCCTACGAGCAGTACTTC. It is translated as CASTTGTSGSYEQYF.

The rearrangement joins TRBV7-9 to TRBJ2-1; no definite D call. Germline V gives CDR1 SEHNR, CDR2 FQNEAQ (reference sequence). With 0 bases removed from V and 8 bases from J, the gap between germline ends came to 8 bases. The CDR3 is made up of 13 amino acids. In DNA form, the CDR3 reads TGTGCCAGCAGCTTAGCGCTGTGGGATGAGCAGTTCTTC. This encodes CASSLALWDEQFF.

This clonotype has more than one count but fewer than ten. The rearrangement joins TRBV3-1 to TRBJ2-3, with 9 positions matching TRBD1. With 8 bases clipped from V and 14 bases from J, the junction kept 5 bases outside the gene matches. This CDR3 has 10 amino acids. Germline values: CDR1 LGHDT, CDR2 YNNKEL (reference sequence). The CDR3 loop is CASGDRELYF. The CDR3, as DNA: TGTGCCAGCGGGGACAGGGAACTGTATTTT.

The chain employs TRBV5-5 and TRBJ2-7; 7 bases align to TRBD1. Germline CDR1 reads SGHKS; CDR2 reads YYEKEE (reference sequence). The CDR3 length is 15 residues. J was trimmed by 3 bases and V by 4 bases; bases with no gene match: 10. The CDR3 DNA reads as TGTGCCAGCAGCACGGCAGGGGACAGAATCTACGAGCAGTACTTC. Its translation is CASSTAGDRIYEQYF.

This clonotype has only a few counts. This sequence joins TRBV27 and TRBJ2-4, with D unresolved. Trimming took off 0 bases at V and 6 bases at J, with 9 bases between the two ends. The CDR3 is 14 residues long. CDR1 is MNHEY and CDR2 is SMNVEV in the germline V gene (reference sequence). CDR3 amino acids: CASSLSKNINIQYF. The CDR3 coding sequence is TGTGCCAGCAGTTTATCGAAAAACATAAACATTCAGTACTTC.

This chain joins TRBV6-2 or TRBV6-3 and TRBJ2-7; D is uncertain. Looked up from germline, CDR1 is MNHEY and CDR2 is SVGEGT. Trimming pared 6 bases from V and 4 bases from J, leaving 16 bases between. This CDR3 spans 14 amino acids. DNA for the CDR3: TGTGCCAGCAGCCTAGACCTCATACCTTACGAGCAGTACTTC. This codes for CASSLDLIPYEQYF.

The CDR3 nucleotides are TGTGCCATCAGTGAGGGGGGACCGGAGACCCAGTACTTC. Encoded protein: CAISEGGPETQYF. The chain is built from TRBV10-3 and TRBJ2-5; D is tentatively TRBD1 or TRBD2 (5 bases each). This CDR3 comprises 13 residues. Germline V gene sequence: CDR1 ENHRY, CDR2 SYGVKD. Trimming took 2 bases from V and 5 from J, leaving 9 bases between them.

The J gene is TRBJ1-1, the V gene TRBV19, with D possibly TRBD1 on 5 matching bases. V shed 10 bases and J shed 11 bases, with 14 bases lying between them. Germline CDR1 reads LNHDA; CDR2 reads SQIVND (reference sequence). This CDR3 has 10 residues. CDR3: CATPGGAAFF. The CDR3, as DNA: TGTGCCACCCCCGGCGGGGCTGCTTTCTTT.

This chain joins TRBV20-1 and TRBJ2-7, with unresolved D. V gave up 1 base and J gave up 2 bases, with 15 bases separating them. Looked up from germline, CDR1 is DFQATT and CDR2 is SNEGSKA (reference sequence). This CDR3 spans 15 amino acids. The DNA for the CDR3 is TGCAGTGCTAGAGGCCGTGATTTTGAGACCTACGAGCAGTACTTC. The encoded protein is CSARGRDFETYEQYF.

Only a few counts were recorded for this clonotype. V gene TRBV27 combines with J gene TRBJ2-1; 11 positions match TRBD2. Trimming at V came to 8 bases and at J to 4 bases, leaving 7 bases not matched to a gene. The CDR3 runs to 15 residues. The germline V gene encodes CDR1 MNHEY and CDR2 SMNVEV (reference sequence). CDR3: CASGSGTSGYNEQFF. In DNA form, the CDR3 reads TGTGCCAGCGGGTCCGGGACTAGCGGATACAATGAGCAGTTCTTC.

This chain joins TRBV5-1 and TRBJ1-2; D gene uncertain. Germline CDR1 is SGHRS and CDR2 is YFSETQ. The CDR3 covers 15 residues. V lost 7 bases to trimming and J lost 5 bases, with 21 bases between them. CDR3 sequence (DNA): TGCGCCAGCGCATATGATCAGTCGCCCTTTTATGGCTACACCTTC. Protein sequence: CASAYDQSPFYGYTF.

This clonotype was counted between two and nine times. This chain joins TRBV19 and TRBJ2-1, with D tentatively TRBD2 (5 bases). This CDR3 is built from 16 residues. From germline, CDR1 is LNHDA and CDR2 SQIVND (reference sequence). The V end lost 3 bases, the J end lost 5 bases, and 17 bases lay between the germline ends. The CDR3 nucleotides read TGTGCCAGTAGTATGAGGGTGGAGCGGTTCAACAATGAGCAGTTCTTC. This translates into CASSMRVERFNNEQFF.

This clonotype turned up a few times. The genes are TRBV5-1 and TRBJ2-7; 13 positions match TRBD2. CDR3 length: 15 residues. From germline, CDR1 is SGHRS and CDR2 YFSETQ. The ends lost 7 bases at V and 4 bases at J; junction bases unmatched: 8. This chain's CDR3 is CASQSRTSGSYEQYF. In DNA form, the CDR3 reads TGCGCCAGCCAGAGTCGGACTAGCGGGAGTTACGAGCAGTACTTC.

The gene calls are TRBV27 and TRBJ2-1, with D tentatively TRBD2 (5 bases). The CDR3 contains 11 residues. V lost 6 bases and J 10 bases, leaving 10 bases between the germline ends. Germline loops: CDR1 MNHEY, CDR2 SMNVEV (reference sequence). The CDR3: CASSDYSEQFF. In nucleotides, the CDR3 is TGTGCCAGCAGCGACTACTCCGAGCAGTTCTTC.

The V call is TRBV13, the J call TRBJ2-3, with TRBD2 as a possible D gene (6 bases). The germline V and J ends were trimmed by 5 bases and 5 bases, with 14 bases remaining between them. The CDR3 runs to 14 residues. The germline V gene encodes CDR1 PRHDT and CDR2 FYEKMQ (reference sequence). The CDR3 DNA reads TGTGCCAGCAGCCGGGACTCCCGGAGAGATACGCAGTATTTT. This sequence encodes CASSRDSRRDTQYF. The variable domain in full, with the rest retrieved from reference TRBV13 and TRBJ2-3, is AAGVIQSPRHLIKEKRETATLKCYPIPRHDTVYWYQQGPGQDPQFLISFYEKMQSDKGSIPDRFSAQQFSDYHSELNMSSLELGDSALYFCASSRDSRRDTQYFGPGTRLTVL.

A few counts support this clonotype. V is TRBV20-1 and J is TRBJ2-2, with TRBD2 matching 9 bases. Germline V gene sequence: CDR1 DFQATT, CDR2 SNEGSKA (reference sequence). V gave up 7 bases and J gave up 7 bases; unmatched junction bases: 10. The CDR3 consists of 14 residues. CDR3 in amino acids: CSVSTSGLGGELFF. CDR3 nucleotide sequence: TGCAGTGTCTCGACTAGCGGACTCGGCGGGGAGCTGTTTTTT.

This clonotype occurred a few times. The CDR3 DNA sequence: TGTGCCAGCAGCCAAATTAGCGGGAGTATATACGAGCAGTACTTC. This codes for CASSQISGSIYEQYF. This chain links TRBV3-1 with TRBJ2-7; TRBD2 matches at 9 bases. The CDR3 totals 15 residues. Looked up from germline, CDR1 is LGHDT and CDR2 is YNNKEL (reference sequence). After removal of 2 bases from V and 4 bases from J, the junction contained 6 bases not matched to a gene.

This clonotype has more than one count but fewer than ten. The rearrangement joins TRBV7-2 to TRBJ2-4; 10 bases fit TRBD2. Germline V gene lookup returns CDR1 SGHTA and CDR2 FQGNSA. Losses at the gene ends were 5 bases for V and 7 bases for J; bases not matched to a gene: 2. CDR3 length: 13 amino acids. This chain's CDR3 is CASSRLAGNIQYF. For the CDR3, the DNA is TGTGCCAGCAGCAGACTAGCGGGTAACATTCAGTACTTC.

This clonotype was picked up a small number of times. This chain joins TRBV7-9 and TRBJ1-2; no firm D call. Per germline, CDR1 SEHNR and CDR2 FQNEAQ (reference sequence). Trimming removed 2 bases at V and 6 bases at J, with 13 bases between. The CDR3 consists of 14 residues. The CDR3, as DNA: TGTGCCAGCAGCTTAAACGGGAGGGCGGATGGCTACACCTTC. Protein sequence: CASSLNGRADGYTF.

The V and J genes are TRBV2 and TRBJ2-1; TRBD2 matches at 7 bases. V lost 6 bases, J lost 5 bases, and 10 bases stayed unmatched. Germline V gene lookup returns CDR1 SNHLY and CDR2 FYNNEI. This CDR3 is built from 15 residues. CDR3 sequence: CASSGSGAYHNEQFF. The CDR3 nucleotides are TGTGCCAGCAGCGGGAGCGGGGCCTATCACAATGAGCAGTTCTTC.

This clonotype has at least ten counts. This sequence joins TRBV10-3 and TRBJ2-7; D may be TRBD1 or TRBD2 (7 bases each). This CDR3 spans 16 amino acids. Trimming pared 2 bases from V and 6 bases from J, leaving 20 bases between. From germline, CDR1 is ENHRY and CDR2 SYGVKD. The CDR3 DNA follows: TGTGCCATCAGTGAGCGGCCGACAGGGAGGGGAGGCGAGCAGTACTTC. The encoded protein is CAISERPTGRGGEQYF.